The 16 T cell receptor beta chains presented below share a single source sample, sequenced in a study of T cell repertoires in cytomegalovirus infection. These TCRs are of unknown antigen specificity. TCRdb re-called the reads with MiXCR, one entry per CDR3 protein. The sample lists roughly 700,000 distinct CDR3 sequences; 30% to 35% were seen once. Here the sequenced sample was cultured PBMCs, taken from culture after CMV antigen stimulation. Receptors were obtained from a human donor in good health (CMV status not recorded). Some clones in this sample may be carry-over from other donors' samples.

This clonotype was seen many times. This chain uses TRBV7-2 with TRBJ1-2, with D perhaps matching TRBD1 (6 bases). The CDR3 totals 14 residues. From germline, CDR1 is SGHTA and CDR2 FQGNSA. V lost 0 bases, J lost 7 bases, and 12 bases lay in between. The CDR3 region has the DNA TGTGCCAGCAGCTTAGCTTCGGGGGCGTCTGGCTACACCTTC. This sequence encodes CASSLASGASGYTF.

This chain links TRBV12-5 with TRBJ1-4; a weak D match, TRBD1 (5 bases). The CDR3 is 15 amino acids. V was pared by 3 bases and J by 2 bases, with 10 bases between. Germline CDR1 reads LGHNT; CDR2 reads FRNRAP. CDR3 residues: CASGFLGTTNEKLFF. The CDR3 DNA reads as TGTGCTAGTGGTTTCCTGGGGACGACTAATGAAAAACTGTTTTTT.

The rearrangement uses TRBV6-6 and TRBJ2-1, with 8 nucleotides matching TRBD2. The germline gives CDR1 MNHNY, CDR2 SVGAGI (reference sequence). Trimming cost V 5 bases and J 2 bases; bases outside gene matches: 2. The CDR3 has 14 amino acids. For the CDR3, the DNA is TGTGCCAGCAGTAACGGGGGGGCCTACAATGAGCAGTTCTTC. This codes for CASSNGGAYNEQFF.

This chain connects TRBV20-1 to TRBJ2-5, with TRBD1 as a possible D gene (6 bases). CDR1 and CDR2 (germline): DFQATT, SNEGSKA (reference sequence). The CDR3 sequence is 14 residues long. Trimming stripped 4 bases from V and 0 bases from J, with 12 bases between. CDR3 DNA sequence: TGCAGTGCTACTACAGGGTTCTACCAAGAGACCCAGTACTTC. This encodes CSATTGFYQETQYF.

V usage is TRBV7-9 and J usage is TRBJ2-5; possibly TRBD2 for D (5 bases). CDR1 and CDR2 (germline): SEHNR, FQNEAQ (reference sequence). V shed 6 bases and J shed 1 base, with 12 bases lying between them. This CDR3 contains 14 residues. CDR3 DNA sequence: TGTGCCAGCAGACCCGCGGGCCTCCAAGAGACCCAGTACTTC. Translated: CASRPAGLQETQYF.

The chain recombines TRBV5-1 with TRBJ2-3, with 10 bases identical to TRBD2. Germline values: CDR1 SGHRS, CDR2 YFSETQ. CDR3 length: 16 amino acids. The V and J ends lost 3 bases and 3 bases, in that order; junction bases with no gene match: 7. The CDR3 DNA reads TGCGCCAGCAGCTCAAGCGGGGGGGCCTTTACAGATACGCAGTATTTT. It encodes CASSSSGGAFTDTQYF. The whole variable domain, filled in from reference TRBV5-1 and TRBJ2-3, reads KAGVTQTPRYLIKTRGQQVTLSCSPISGHRSVSWYQQTPGQGLQFLFEYFSETQRNKGNFPGRFSGRQFSNSRSEMNVSTLELGDSALYLCASSSSGGAFTDTQYFGPGTRLTVL.

The sample holds a few counts of this clonotype. The chain uses TRBV7-2 and TRBJ2-2; D is unclear. This CDR3 is 14 amino acids long. Trimming removed 4 bases at V and 0 bases at J, with 6 bases between. Per germline, CDR1 SGHTA and CDR2 FQGNSA. The CDR3 DNA follows: TGTGCCAGCAGCTATGGGACGAACACCGGGGAGCTGTTTTTT. Translated, it gives CASSYGTNTGELFF.

The V call is TRBV19, the J call TRBJ2-1, with 9 bases matching TRBD2. J was trimmed by 9 bases and V by 1 base; bases with no gene match: 4. Germline lookup yields CDR1 LNHDA and CDR2 SQIVND (reference sequence). The CDR3 contains 14 residues. Here the CDR3 DNA reads TGTGCCAGTAGTATAGTCGGTAGCGGGGGTGAGCAGTTCTTC. Protein: CASSIVGSGGEQFF.

The CDR3 DNA reads as TGCGCCAGCAGCTTAACACCCAGGGGGCGGACTGAAGCTTTCTTT. Encoded protein: CASSLTPRGRTEAFF. The genes are TRBV5-1 and TRBJ1-1; 8 bases match TRBD1. This CDR3 region has 15 residues. Germline V CDR1 and CDR2: SGHRS, YFSETQ. V shed 2 bases, J shed 5 bases, and the junction held 8 bases outside the gene matches. Supplemented by reference TRBV5-1 and TRBJ1-1, the full variable domain reads KAGVTQTPRYLIKTRGQQVTLSCSPISGHRSVSWYQQTPGQGLQFLFEYFSETQRNKGNFPGRFSGRQFSNSRSEMNVSTLELGDSALYLCASSLTPRGRTEAFFGQGTRLTVV.

CDR3 protein: CASSQVAGGGYNEQFF. The CDR3 nucleotides are TGCGCCAGCAGCCAAGTAGCGGGAGGGGGATACAATGAGCAGTTCTTC. The rearrangement joins TRBV4-1 to TRBJ2-1, with TRBD2 matching over 11 bases. This CDR3 is 16 amino acids long. Trimming took 1 base from V and 4 from J; bases not matched to a gene: 3. The germline V gene encodes CDR1 MGHRA and CDR2 YSYEKL.

The chain uses TRBV7-2 and TRBJ2-7; D call uncertain. This CDR3 is 14 amino acids long. Germline V gene data show CDR1 as SGHTA and CDR2 as FQGNSA. Trimming stripped 0 bases from V and 6 bases from J, with 12 bases between. DNA for the CDR3: TGTGCCAGCAGCTTAGCCCTCAACATCCCCGAGCAGTACTTC. Translated, it gives CASSLALNIPEQYF.

The chain uses TRBV7-4 and TRBJ2-1; either TRBD1 or TRBD2 may supply D (5 bases each). The CDR3 spans 14 residues. Trimming left V 7 bases short and J 1 base short, with 11 bases between. CDR1 is SGHVT and CDR2 is SQSDAQ in the germline V gene. The CDR3 DNA follows: TGTGCCAGCACGGGGCCCCGGTCCTACAATGAGCAGTTCTTC. Amino acids: CASTGPRSYNEQFF.

This clonotype has more than one count but fewer than ten. The chain links TRBV19 to TRBJ2-4; D gene uncertain. CDR3 length: 14 residues. Germline V gene data show CDR1 as LNHDA and CDR2 as SQIVND (reference sequence). Deletions cut 5 bases from V and 1 base from J, with 9 bases between. The CDR3 region is CASSLQVAKNIQYF. The CDR3 coding sequence is TGTGCCAGTAGTCTTCAGGTGGCCAAAAACATTCAGTACTTC.

V and J are TRBV20-1 and TRBJ2-5; TRBD1 is a possible D gene (6 bases). Germline lookup yields CDR1 DFQATT and CDR2 SNEGSKA (reference sequence). The CDR3 has 13 amino acids. V shed 6 bases and J shed 2 bases, with 13 bases lying between them. The CDR3 DNA follows: TGCAGTGCGGACGGCACAGGGCAAGAGACCCAGTACTTC. It specifies CSADGTGQETQYF.

This clonotype was found once. V and J are TRBV4-1 and TRBJ2-7; tentatively, D is TRBD1 or TRBD2 (5 bases each). Germline V CDR1 and CDR2: MGHRA, YSYEKL. The CDR3 runs to 13 residues. Trimming left V 1 base short and J 4 bases short, with 8 bases between. CDR3 loop: CASSQGDGYEQYF. The CDR3 bases are TGCGCCAGCAGCCAAGGGGACGGATACGAGCAGTACTTC.

The chain links TRBV5-5 to TRBJ2-1, with D hard to call. V lost 0 bases, J lost 4 bases, and 11 bases lay in between. The CDR3 covers 15 residues. Germline V gene data show CDR1 as SGHKS and CDR2 as YYEKEE (reference sequence). Written as DNA, the CDR3 is TGTGCCAGCAGCTTGGGGGCCGACCAGTACAATGAGCAGTTCTTC. It translates to CASSLGADQYNEQFF.